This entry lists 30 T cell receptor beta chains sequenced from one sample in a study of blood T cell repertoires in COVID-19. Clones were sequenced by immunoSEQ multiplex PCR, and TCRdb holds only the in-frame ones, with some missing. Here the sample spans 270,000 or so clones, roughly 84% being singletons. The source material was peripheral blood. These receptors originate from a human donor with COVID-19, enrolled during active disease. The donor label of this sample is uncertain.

The CDR3 coding sequence is TGTGCCAGCAGTGAACTAGCGGGAGGCCTGGTTGAGCAGTTCTTC. Its translation: CASSELAGGLVEQFF. The chain couples TRBV6-4 to TRBJ2-1, with 12 bases aligning to TRBD2. J lost 9 bases, V lost 3 bases, and 6 bases had no gene match. This CDR3 contains 15 residues. Germline V gene data show CDR1 as MRHNA and CDR2 as SNTAGT.

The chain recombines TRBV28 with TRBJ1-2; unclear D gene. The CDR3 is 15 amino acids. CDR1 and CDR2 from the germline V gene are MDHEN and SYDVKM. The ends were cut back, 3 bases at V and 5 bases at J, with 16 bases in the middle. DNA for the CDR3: TGTGCCAGCAGTTTGGGTCCCGGGAGAGGGTATGGCTACACCTTC. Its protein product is CASSLGPGRGYGYTF.

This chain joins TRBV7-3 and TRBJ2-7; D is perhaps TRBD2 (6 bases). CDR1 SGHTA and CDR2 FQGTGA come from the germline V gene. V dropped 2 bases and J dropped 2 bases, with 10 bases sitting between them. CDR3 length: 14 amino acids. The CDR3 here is CASSLGGGAYEQYF. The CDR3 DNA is TGTGCCAGCAGCTTAGGCGGAGGGGCCTACGAGCAGTACTTC.

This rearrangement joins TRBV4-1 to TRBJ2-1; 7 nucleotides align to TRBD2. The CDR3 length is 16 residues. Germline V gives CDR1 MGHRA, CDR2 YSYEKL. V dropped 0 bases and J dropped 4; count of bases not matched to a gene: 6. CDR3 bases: TGCGCCAGCAGCCAAGATCCGAGCGGGATTTACAATGAGCAGTTCTTC. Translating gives CASSQDPSGIYNEQFF.

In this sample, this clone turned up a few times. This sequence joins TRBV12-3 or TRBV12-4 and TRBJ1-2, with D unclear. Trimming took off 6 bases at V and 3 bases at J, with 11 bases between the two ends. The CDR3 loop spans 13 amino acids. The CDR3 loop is CASSPAEDYGYTF. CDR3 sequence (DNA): TGTGCCAGCAGCCCCGCGGAGGACTATGGCTACACCTTC.

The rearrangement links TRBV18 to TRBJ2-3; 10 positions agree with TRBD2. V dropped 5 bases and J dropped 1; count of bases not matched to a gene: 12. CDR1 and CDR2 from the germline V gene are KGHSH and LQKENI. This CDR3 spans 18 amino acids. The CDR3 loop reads CASSTRRGLALGTDTQYF. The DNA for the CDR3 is TGTGCCAGCTCAACACGAAGGGGACTAGCGTTAGGCACAGATACGCAGTATTTT.

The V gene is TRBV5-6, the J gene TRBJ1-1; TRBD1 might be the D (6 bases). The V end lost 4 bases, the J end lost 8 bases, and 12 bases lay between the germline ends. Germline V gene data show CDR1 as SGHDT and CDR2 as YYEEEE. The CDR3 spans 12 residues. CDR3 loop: CASSLPDREAFF. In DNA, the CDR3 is TGTGCCAGCAGCCTACCCGACAGGGAAGCTTTCTTT.

DNA of the CDR3: TGCGCCAGCAATAGGGGGGGGCAGGGGACCCCAGATACGCAGTATTTT. This gives the protein CASNRGGQGTPDTQYF. The chain joins TRBV5-1 to TRBJ2-3; perhaps TRBD2 as D (7 bases). The CDR3 loop spans 16 amino acids. V lost 6 bases and J 4 bases, leaving 21 bases between the germline ends. Germline V lookup: CDR1 SGHRS, CDR2 YFSETQ.

CDR3: CASITGLAPYNEQFF. As DNA, the CDR3 is TGTGCCAGCATCACTGGACTAGCCCCCTACAATGAGCAGTTCTTC. V is TRBV6-6 and J is TRBJ2-1, with TRBD2 matching 8 bases. This CDR3 spans 15 amino acids. The V segment lost 7 bases and the J segment 2 bases; nucleotides outside the gene matches: 7. The germline gives CDR1 MNHNY, CDR2 SVGAGI (reference sequence).

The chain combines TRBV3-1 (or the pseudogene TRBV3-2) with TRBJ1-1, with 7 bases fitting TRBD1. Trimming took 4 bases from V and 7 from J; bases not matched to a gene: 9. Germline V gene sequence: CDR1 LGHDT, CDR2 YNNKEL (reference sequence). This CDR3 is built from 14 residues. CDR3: CASSPRTGNDEAFF. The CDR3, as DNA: TGTGCCAGCAGCCCCCGGACAGGCAACGATGAAGCTTTCTTT.

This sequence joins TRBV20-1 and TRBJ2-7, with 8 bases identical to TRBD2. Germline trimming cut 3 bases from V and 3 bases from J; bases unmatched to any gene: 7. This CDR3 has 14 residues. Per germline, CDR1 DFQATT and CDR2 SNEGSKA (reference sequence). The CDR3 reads CSASRAGGDYEQYF. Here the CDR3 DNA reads TGCAGTGCTAGTCGTGCGGGAGGAGACTACGAGCAGTACTTC.

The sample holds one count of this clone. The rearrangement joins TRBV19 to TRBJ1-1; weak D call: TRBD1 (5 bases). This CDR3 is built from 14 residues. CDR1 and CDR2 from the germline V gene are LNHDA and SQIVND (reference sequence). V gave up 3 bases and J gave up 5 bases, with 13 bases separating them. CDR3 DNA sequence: TGTGCCAGTAGTATGTGGGGGAGCGGGACTGAAGCTTTCTTT. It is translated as CASSMWGSGTEAFF.

The CDR3 sequence: CASSPGTGENTEAFF. DNA of the CDR3: TGTGCCAGCAGCCCCGGGACGGGAGAAAACACTGAAGCTTTCTTT. The chain recombines TRBV7-9 with TRBJ1-1; D perhaps matches TRBD1 (5 bases). Germline CDR1 is SEHNR and CDR2 is FQNEAQ (reference sequence). The V end lost 5 bases, the J end lost 2 bases, and 15 bases lay between the germline ends. The CDR3 has 15 amino acids.

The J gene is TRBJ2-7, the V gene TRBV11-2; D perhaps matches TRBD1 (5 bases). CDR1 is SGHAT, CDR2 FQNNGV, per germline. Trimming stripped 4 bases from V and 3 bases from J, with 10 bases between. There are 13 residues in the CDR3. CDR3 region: CASSSPTVYEQYF. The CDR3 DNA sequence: TGTGCCAGCAGCTCGCCGACAGTCTACGAGCAGTACTTC.

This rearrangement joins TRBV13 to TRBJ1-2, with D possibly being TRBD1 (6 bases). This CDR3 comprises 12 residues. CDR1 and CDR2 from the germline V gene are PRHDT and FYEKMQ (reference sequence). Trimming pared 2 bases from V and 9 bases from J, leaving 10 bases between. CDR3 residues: CASSLSGESYTF. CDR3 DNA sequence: TGTGCCAGCAGCTTATCAGGGGAGAGCTACACCTTC.

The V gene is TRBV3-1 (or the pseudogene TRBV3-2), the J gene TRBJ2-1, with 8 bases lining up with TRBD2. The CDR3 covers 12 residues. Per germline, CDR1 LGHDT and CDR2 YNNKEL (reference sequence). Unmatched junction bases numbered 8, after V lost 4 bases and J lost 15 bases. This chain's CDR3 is CASSPPAGDVFF. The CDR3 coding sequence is TGTGCCAGCAGCCCCCCAGCGGGAGATGTGTTCTTC.

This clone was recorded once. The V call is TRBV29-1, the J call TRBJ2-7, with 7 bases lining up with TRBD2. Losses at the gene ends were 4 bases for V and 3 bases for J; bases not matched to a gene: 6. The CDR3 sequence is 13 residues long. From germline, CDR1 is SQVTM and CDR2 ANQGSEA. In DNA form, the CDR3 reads TGCAGCGTTGTAGGGCGGACTAGCTACGAGCAGTACTTC. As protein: CSVVGRTSYEQYF.

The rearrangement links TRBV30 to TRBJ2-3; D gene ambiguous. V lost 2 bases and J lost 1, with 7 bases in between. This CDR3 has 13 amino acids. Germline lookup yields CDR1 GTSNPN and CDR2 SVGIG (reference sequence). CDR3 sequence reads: CAWSFQGTDTQYF. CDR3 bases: TGTGCCTGGAGTTTCCAGGGCACAGATACGCAGTATTTT.

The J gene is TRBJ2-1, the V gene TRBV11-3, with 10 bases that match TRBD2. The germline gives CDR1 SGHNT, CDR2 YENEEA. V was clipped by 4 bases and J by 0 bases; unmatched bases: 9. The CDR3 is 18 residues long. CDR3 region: CASSSDSGRGSSYNEQFF. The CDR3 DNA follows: TGTGCCAGCAGCTCAGACAGCGGGAGGGGGAGCTCCTACAATGAGCAGTTCTTC.

The CDR3 DNA reads TGCAGTGCAGAGGGGAGGGAGACCCAGTACTTC. Translation: CSAEGRETQYF. This sequence joins TRBV20-1 and TRBJ2-5; a weak D match, TRBD2 (6 bases). V dropped 6 bases and J dropped 5 bases, with 10 bases sitting between them. This CDR3 region has 11 residues. CDR1 and CDR2 (germline): DFQATT, SNEGSKA (reference sequence).

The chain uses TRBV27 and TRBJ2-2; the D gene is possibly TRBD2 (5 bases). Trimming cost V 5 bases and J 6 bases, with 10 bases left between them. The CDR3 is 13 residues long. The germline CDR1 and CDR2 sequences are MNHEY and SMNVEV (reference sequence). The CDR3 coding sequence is TGTGCCAGCAGTCGGGGTTCAGCCGGGGAGCTGTTTTTT. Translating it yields CASSRGSAGELFF.

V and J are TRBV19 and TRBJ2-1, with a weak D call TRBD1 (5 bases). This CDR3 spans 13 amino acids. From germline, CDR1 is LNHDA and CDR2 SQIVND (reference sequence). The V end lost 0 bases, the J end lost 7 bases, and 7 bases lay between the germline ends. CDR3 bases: TGTGCCAGTAGTATAGACAGGGTGAATGAGCAGTTCTTC. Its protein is CASSIDRVNEQFF.

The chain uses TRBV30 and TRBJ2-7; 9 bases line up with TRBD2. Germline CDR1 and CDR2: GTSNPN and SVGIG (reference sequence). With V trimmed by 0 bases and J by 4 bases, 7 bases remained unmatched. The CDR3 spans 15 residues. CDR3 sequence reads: CAWSVDLAGGYEQYF. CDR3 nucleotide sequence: TGTGCCTGGAGTGTGGACTTGGCGGGAGGGTACGAGCAGTACTTC.

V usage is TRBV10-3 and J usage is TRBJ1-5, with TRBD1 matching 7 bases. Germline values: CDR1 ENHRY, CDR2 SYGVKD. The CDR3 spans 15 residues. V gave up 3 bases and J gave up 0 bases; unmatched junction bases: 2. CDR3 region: CAISDGTASNQPQHF. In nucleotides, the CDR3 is TGTGCCATCAGTGATGGGACAGCTAGCAATCAGCCCCAGCATTTT.

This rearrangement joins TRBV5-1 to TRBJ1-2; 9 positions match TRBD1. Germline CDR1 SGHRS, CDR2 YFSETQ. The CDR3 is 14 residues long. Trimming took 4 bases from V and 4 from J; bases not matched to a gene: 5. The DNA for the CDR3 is TGCGCCAGCAGCGGGGGACAGGGCCCCTATGGCTACACCTTC. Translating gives CASSGGQGPYGYTF.

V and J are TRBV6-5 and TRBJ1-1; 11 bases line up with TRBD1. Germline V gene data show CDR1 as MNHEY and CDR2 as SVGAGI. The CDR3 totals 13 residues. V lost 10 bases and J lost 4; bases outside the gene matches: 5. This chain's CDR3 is CATDRGLGTEAFF. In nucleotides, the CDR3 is TGTGCCACGGACAGGGGGCTTGGCACTGAAGCTTTCTTT.

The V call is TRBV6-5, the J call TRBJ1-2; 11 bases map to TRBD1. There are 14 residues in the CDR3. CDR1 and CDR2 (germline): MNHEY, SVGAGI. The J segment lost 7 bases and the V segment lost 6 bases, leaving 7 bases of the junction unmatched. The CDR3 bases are TGTGCCAGCAGATGGGACAGGGGGACGAGTGGCTACACCTTC. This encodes CASRWDRGTSGYTF.

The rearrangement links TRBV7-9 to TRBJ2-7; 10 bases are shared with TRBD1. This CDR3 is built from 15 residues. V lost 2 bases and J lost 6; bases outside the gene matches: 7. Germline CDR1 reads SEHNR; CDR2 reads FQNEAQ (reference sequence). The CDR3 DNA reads TGTGCCAGCAGCTTAACGGGACAGGGGCGAGGCGAGCAGTACTTC. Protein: CASSLTGQGRGEQYF. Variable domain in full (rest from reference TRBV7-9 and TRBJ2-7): DTGVSQNPRHKITKRGQNVTFRCDPISEHNRLYWYRQTLGQGPEFLTYFQNEAQLEKSRLLSDRFSAERPKGSFSTLEIQRTEQGDSAMYLCASSLTGQGRGEQYFGPGTRLTVT.

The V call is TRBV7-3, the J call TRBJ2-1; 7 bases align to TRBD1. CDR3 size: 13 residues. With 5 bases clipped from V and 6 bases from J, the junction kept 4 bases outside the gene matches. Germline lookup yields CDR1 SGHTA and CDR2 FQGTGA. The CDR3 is CASSLGTVNEQFF. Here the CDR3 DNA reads TGTGCCAGCAGCCTTGGGACAGTCAATGAGCAGTTCTTC.

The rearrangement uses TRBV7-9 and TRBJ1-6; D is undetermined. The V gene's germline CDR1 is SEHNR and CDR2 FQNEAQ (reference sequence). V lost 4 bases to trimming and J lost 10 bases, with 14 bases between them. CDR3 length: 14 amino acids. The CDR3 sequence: CASSSVDTHSPLHF. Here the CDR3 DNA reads TGTGCCAGCAGCTCGGTTGACACGCACTCACCCCTCCACTTT.